This T cell receptor (beta chain) was recovered during a study of shared clonotypes between healthy human individuals. The J segment lost 4 bases and the V segment lost 5 bases, leaving 5 bases of the junction unmatched. The germline V gene has CDR1 SGHTA and CDR2 FQGTGA. The CDR3 length is 14 residues. Study-level findings and limits: Compared with clonotypes that all four donors shared, non-shared clonotypes had lower generation probabilities. Rarefaction curves obtained for sorted subsets showed sequencing incomplete despite large depth.

Details on this clone: Its specificity is unknown. This same CDR3 is encoded by further DNA sequences in the sample.

Libraries were prepared by immunoSEQ multiplex PCR; TCRdb keeps only in-frame clonotypes and omits some of them. The sample lists about 1.5 million clones, 95% to 99% occurring once. Sequenced input: naive CD4+ T cells sorted from blood. Subset of the sample: CD45RA+ positively selected. This receptor was taken from a young man in good health. The chain joins TRBV7-3 to TRBJ2-5; TRBD2 aligns across 9 bases. The CDR3 spells CASSLSGSGETQYF. CDR3 coding DNA: TGTGCCAGCAGCCTTAGCGGGAGCGGAGAGACCCAGTACTTC.